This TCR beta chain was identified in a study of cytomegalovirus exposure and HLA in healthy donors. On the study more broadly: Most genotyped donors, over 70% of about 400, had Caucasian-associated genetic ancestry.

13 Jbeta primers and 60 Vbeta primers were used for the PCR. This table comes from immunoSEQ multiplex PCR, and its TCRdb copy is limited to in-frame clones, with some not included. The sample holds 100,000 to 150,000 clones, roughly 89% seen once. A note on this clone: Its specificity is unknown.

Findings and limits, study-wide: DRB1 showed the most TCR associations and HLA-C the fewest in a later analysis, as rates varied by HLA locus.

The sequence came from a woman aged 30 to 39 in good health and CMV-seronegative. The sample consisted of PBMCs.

The CDR3 here is CANPLSRHTEAFF. CDR3 DNA: TGTGCCAATCCGCTTAGCAGACACACTGAAGCTTTCTTT. This chain connects TRBV7-9 to TRBJ1-1; D uncertain. Trimming left V 10 bases short and J 3 bases short, with 15 bases between. The CDR3 is 13 residues long. The germline V gene encodes CDR1 SEHNR and CDR2 FQNEAQ (reference sequence). The entire variable domain, with the rest obtained from reference TRBV7-9 and TRBJ1-1, is as follows: DTGVSQNPRHKITKRGQNVTFRCDPISEHNRLYWYRQTLGQGPEFLTYFQNEAQLEKSRLLSDRFSAERPKGSFSTLEIQRTEQGDSAMYLCANPLSRHTEAFFGQGTRLTVV.